The count of the clone carrying this T cell receptor (beta chain) is one. The antigen is not known. The data are from a study of blood T cells in healthy people across ages. Study-wide points: Donor CMV status was unknown, possibly confounding expanded clonotype changes.

Using a J-beta primer mix together with a sample-barcoded 5' primer, a second PCR was run for about 6 to 12 cycles. Each of the cDNA molecules was tagged by a template-switch adaptor with 12 random nucleotides. Sequencing recovered at least 3 million CDR3-containing paired-end reads from each sample. TCRdb recomputed calls from the 5' RACE reads with MiXCR, one row per CDR3 protein. The table includes more than 700,000 distinct CDR3 sequences, 46% detected once. Donors gave roughly 9.1 milliliters of peripheral blood apiece. Germline V gene sequence: CDR1 LGHDT, CDR2 YNNKEL (reference sequence). There are 15 residues in the CDR3. V shed 1 base and J shed 0 bases, with 7 bases lying between them.

This rearrangement joins TRBV3-1 to TRBJ2-1; D is unclear. The source is an elderly man in good health. The sequenced sample was blood. As DNA, the CDR3 is TGTGCCAGCAGCCAAGGCCGCAACTCCTACAATGAGCAGTTCTTC. This encodes CASSQGRNSYNEQFF.